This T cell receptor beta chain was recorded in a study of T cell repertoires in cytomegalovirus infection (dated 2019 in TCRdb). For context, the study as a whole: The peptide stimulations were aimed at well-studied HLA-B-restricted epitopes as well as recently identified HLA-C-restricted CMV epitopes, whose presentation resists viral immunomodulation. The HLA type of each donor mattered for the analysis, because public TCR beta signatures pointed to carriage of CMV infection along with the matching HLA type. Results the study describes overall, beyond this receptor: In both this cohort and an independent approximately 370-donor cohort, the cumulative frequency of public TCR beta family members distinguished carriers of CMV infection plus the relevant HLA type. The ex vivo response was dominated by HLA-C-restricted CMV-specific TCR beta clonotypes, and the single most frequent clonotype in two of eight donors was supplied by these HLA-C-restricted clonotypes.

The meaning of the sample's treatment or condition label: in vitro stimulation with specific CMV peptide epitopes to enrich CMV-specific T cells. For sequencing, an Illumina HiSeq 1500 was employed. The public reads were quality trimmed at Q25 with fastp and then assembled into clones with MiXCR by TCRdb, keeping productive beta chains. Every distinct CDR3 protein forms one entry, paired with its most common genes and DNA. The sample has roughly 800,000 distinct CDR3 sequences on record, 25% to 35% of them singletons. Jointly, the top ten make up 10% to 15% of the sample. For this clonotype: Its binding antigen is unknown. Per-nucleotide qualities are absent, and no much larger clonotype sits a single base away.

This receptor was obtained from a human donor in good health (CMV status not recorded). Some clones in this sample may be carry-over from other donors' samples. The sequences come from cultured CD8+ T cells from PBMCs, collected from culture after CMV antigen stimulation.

The sequenced DNA: TGTGCCAGCAGCTTAGGAGGGCCGACCGGGGGTTTGACCTTC. This translates into CASSLGGPTGGLTF. The sequence joins TRBV7-6 to TRBJ1-2; TRBD1 is a weak D gene call, 5 bases matching. The V and J ends are trimmed by 1 base and 14 bases, leaving 20 bases between them. The cysteine opens and the phenylalanine closes a CDR3 of 14 amino acids. The entry retains the CDR3 DNA only, 42 bases that are in frame from base 1. Based on the germline V gene, the CDR1 and CDR2 sequences are SGHVS and FNYEAQ.